This T cell receptor beta chain was sequenced in a study of regulatory T cells in long-lasting Graves disease. Germline V gene sequence: CDR1 LGHDT, CDR2 YNNKEL (reference sequence). V lost 1 base and J 6 bases, leaving 6 bases between the germline ends. The CDR3 has 12 residues. To make TCR beta libraries, researchers used iRepertoire HTBI primers and Arm-PCR of CDR3 regions. TCRdb itself ran the multiplex PCR reads through MiXCR, one entry per CDR3 protein. The data show 530,000 or so distinct CDR3 sequences, less than 15% seen once. Time point: newly diagnosed GD, antithyroid drugs for less than 3 months. Construction of the TCR library relied on RNA isolated from PBMCs. The same sample was also studied in work on T cells in Graves' hyperthyroidism and ophthalmopathy. That work adds: Stability of Graves' hyperthyroidism was defined as absent ophthalmopathy progression within 18 months.

The chain links TRBV3-1 to TRBJ1-2; unclear D gene. The sequencing used peripheral blood mononuclear cells (PBMCs), collected at new diagnosis, from a patient treated with antithyroid drugs. The clonotype originates from a man aged 25 to 40 with Graves disease. CDR3 nucleotide sequence: TGTGCCAGCAGCCAAGTAAGGGATGGCTACACCTTC. This gives the protein CASSQVRDGYTF.